This T cell receptor delta chain was found in a study of delta chains in infants with herpesvirus infections. Gamma-chain- and delta-chain-specific primers converted PBMC RNA into TCR cDNA. TCRdb re-analyzed the RT-PCR reads via CATT. The table records thousands of delta-chain clones, 38% of them present only once. The specimen comprised peripheral blood, sampled at time point 4 of longitudinal follow-up. The receptor source for this set is a human donor who was a Ugandan infant, either HIV-exposed or HIV-unexposed (not recorded which).

J is TRDJ1 and V is TRDV2; 9 bases fit TRDD3. Germline V gene data show CDR1 as GEAIGNYY and CDR2 as EKD. Trimming cost V 0 bases and J 2 bases; bases outside gene matches: 6. The CDR3 is 16 residues long. CDR3 coding DNA: TGTGCCTGTGACACCGTCCGCCTGGGGGATACCGATAAACTCATCTTT. Translated, it gives CACDTVRLGDTDKLIF.